This T cell receptor beta chain appears in the sequencing data of a study of CXCR3-negative and CXCR3-positive naive CD8 T cells (dated by TCRdb to about 2019). As for the study more broadly: In total, roughly 150 million TRB reads were obtained, or roughly 1.5 +/- 0.3 million reads per library. The diversity and physicochemical repertoire analyses included fewer than twelve donors pooled from two independent experiments. TRBV-TRBJ cluster analysis included naive subsets from roughly 5 donors and memory cells from 3 donors.

Overall study results and their limits: Comparably high repertoire diversity was found in both naive subsets, whereas much lower repertoire diversity was found in memory CD8+ T cells. TRB CDR3s from CXCR3-positive naive cells showed higher hydrophobicity (lower Kidera factor 4), lower energy, and higher strength and volume indices than CXCR3-negative naive cells. CXCR3 expression partially decreased after cryopreservation, so most assays used freshly isolated PBMCs. Within the same donor, TRBV-TRBJ usage looked similar between naive CXCR3-negative and CXCR3-positive cells, but memory cells had distinct patterns. Surface CD5, linked to self-reactivity in mice, was comparable between naive subsets; TCR interaction strength was therefore also inferred from TRB CDR3 physicochemical properties.

There are 13 amino acids in the CDR3, from cysteine to phenylalanine inclusive. DNA is not recorded here. CDR1 SQVTM and CDR2 ANQGSEA are derived from the germline V gene. TCRdb lists the instrument as NextSeq 550. The Human TCR Profiling Kit (MiLaboratory) was used to make UMI-labeled 5' RACE TRB cDNA libraries. cDNA synthesis used the entire amount of extracted RNA, and PCR amplification then used the entire amount of cDNA produced. The libraries were made side by side, with each library going through the same number of PCR cycles. As for how the authors treated the data: With a requirement of at least two reads per UMI, MIGEC and MiXCR extracted about 49,000 +/- 11,000 unique UMI-labeled TRB cDNA molecules per library. On average, each library contained about 40,000 +/- 10,000 functional in-frame TRB CDR3 nucleotide clonotypes without stop codons. After downsampling to 5000 UMI-labeled TRB molecules per sample, diversity metrics such as normalized Shannon-Wiener and Chao1 were calculated in VDJtools. Clonotype-size-weighted physicochemical properties of the central five CDR3 residues (interaction energy, strength, volume and Kidera factor 4) were computed in VDJtools. Following TCRdb reprocessing, every CDR3 protein sequence forms one entry, and DNA is not provided. The V and J calls reflect TCRdb's pipeline rather than the authors' work. For this sample, the table gives under 75,000 distinct CDR3 sequences. In total, the top ten clones hold 0.55% to 0.75% of the sample.

Points on this clonotype: Its binding antigen is unknown.

Each CD8+ T cell subset was flow-sorted in triplicate, and some 310,000 cells per subset were placed directly into RLT lysis buffer. To keep memory contaminants out, a stringent definition of naive CD8+ T cells was applied: CD45RO-CCR7+CD27+CD95-. Standard density gradient centrifugation was used to isolate peripheral blood mononuclear cells from buffy coats. Naive CXCR3-negative and CXCR3-positive CD8+ T cells were flow-sorted on a FACSAria III. Total RNA was extracted from sorted cells with an RNeasy Mini Kit. The receptor chain draws on TRBV29-1 and TRBJ2-7; lacking DNA, the TRBD2 call made by TCRdb goes unchecked. This sequence was found in a human donor in good health. Some clones in this sample may be carry-over from other donors' samples. Material: naive CXCR3+ CD8+ T cells from blood. The label giving this sample's cell subset or site can be read as: CD45RO-CCR7+CD27+CD95- naive CD8+ T cells expressing CXCR3 (TNR3+). The CDR3 reads as follows: CSASGTDSYEQYF.